A selection of T cell receptor beta chains follows, all from one sample in a study of immune evolution from preneoplasia to lung adenocarcinoma. Measured with immunoSEQ multiplex PCR; TCRdb has only the in-frame clones, and not every one. This table holds 9,000 to 9,500 clones, 90% found once. The sample was FFPE invasive lung adenocarcinoma tissue. These receptors all come from a person in their 70s with invasive lung adenocarcinoma. Both conserved end residues are part of each CDR3. The D gene is left open where the match is weak. Rows give clone size only sometimes, using once, few, many, or a class for an expanded clone.

V,D,size,J,CDR3,DNA
TRBV30,.,.,TRBJ2-1,CAWLDGSSYNEQFF,TGTGCCTGGCTTGACGGGAGCTCCTACAATGAGCAGTTCTTC
TRBV30,TRBD1,.,TRBJ1-3,CAWSVRQGLGDTIYF,TGTGCCTGGAGTGTACGACAGGGGTTAGGAGACACCATATATTTT
TRBV2,.,.,TRBJ1-5,CASSYWPLHRVGQPQHF,TGTGCCAGCAGTTATTGGCCCCTACACAGGGTCGGACAGCCCCAGCATTTT
TRBV9,TRBD2,.,TRBJ2-1,CASSVSGRDSYNEQFF,TGTGCCAGCAGCGTGAGCGGGAGGGATTCCTACAATGAGCAGTTCTTC
TRBV5-1,.,.,TRBJ2-3,CASSSKTSTDTQYF,TGCGCCAGCAGCTCTAAGACTAGCACAGATACGCAGTATTTT
TRBV30,.,.,TRBJ2-7,CAWSPRGDFDFYEQYF,TGTGCCTGGAGTCCCAGGGGCGATTTTGACTTCTACGAGCAGTACTTC
TRBV10-2,TRBD1,.,TRBJ2-7,CASSGPGQGSYEQYF,TGCGCCAGCAGTGGACCGGGACAGGGGTCCTACGAGCAGTACTTC
TRBV6-1,TRBD1,once,TRBJ1-4,CASRGGLDRVEKLFF,TGTGCCAGCAGGGGGGGACTTGACAGGGTTGAAAAACTGTTTTTT
TRBV2,.,.,TRBJ1-2,CASSEFQTSYGYTF,TGTGCCAGCAGTGAATTTCAAACCAGCTATGGCTACACCTTC
TRBV10-3,.,.,TRBJ2-1,CAITRGEEQFF,TGTGCCATCACGCGGGGTGAAGAGCAGTTCTTC
TRBV10-3,.,.,TRBJ2-7,CAISGAGEQYF,TGTGCCATCAGTGGAGCAGGGGAGCAGTACTTC
TRBV28,TRBD1,.,TRBJ1-2,CATEQGSGYTF,TGTGCCACCGAACAGGGGAGTGGCTACACCTTC
TRBV15,.,few,TRBJ2-7,CATSIRGALPAESSYEQYF,TGTGCCACCAGCATACGAGGGGCACTCCCAGCGGAAAGCTCCTACGAGCAGTACTTC
TRBV6-5,TRBD1,.,TRBJ2-7,CASRNQGETYEQYF,TGTGCCAGCAGAAACCAGGGGGAGACCTACGAGCAGTACTTC
TRBV28,TRBD1,.,TRBJ1-5,CASSKYQGGHQPQHF,TGTGCCAGCAGCAAATACCAGGGGGGCCATCAGCCCCAGCATTTT